This record covers a single TCR beta chain. Its antigen is as yet unknown. CDR1 is SGDLS and CDR2 is YYNGEE in the germline V gene. Between the trimmed V and J ends, which lost 0 bases and 8 bases, there was a span of 11 bases. The CDR3 is 13 residues long. Fulfillment of recently defined diagnostic criteria for definite or probable disease was shown by the patients with Susac syndrome. The RNA, 0.5 to 1 ug, was put through reverse transcription using random hexamers. Amplification of TCR beta CDR3 across 54 Vbeta and 13 Jbeta was performed with immunoSEQ multiplex PCR. From the immunoSEQ multiplex PCR reads, TCRdb called clonotypes with MiXCR, one entry per CDR3 protein. The table records about 120,000 distinct CDR3 sequences, 90% to 95% of them present only once. This specimen belongs to a study of CD8 T cells in Susac syndrome. Study results and caveats: Sixteen Susac-specific public clones were found in total CD8+ repertoires and roughly 5 in CD8+ TEMRA repertoires. Clonal expansion involving Susac CD8+ cells peaked in TEMRA cells and active patients.

The sample taken for sequencing was CD8+ T cells from PBMCs. The chain couples TRBV9 to TRBJ1-2, with D possibly TRBD1 on 6 matching bases. This sequence was found in a human donor with Susac syndrome. The CDR3 DNA reads as TGTGCCAGCAGCGTAGAGGGGGGCAGGGGCTACACCTTC. Translating it yields CASSVEGGRGYTF.